This TCR beta chain was captured by sequencing in a study of cytomegalovirus exposure and HLA in healthy donors (dated by TCRdb to about 2017). Context from the whole study: An earlier analysis of some 500 of the donors reported 250 to 300 Gb of sequence data and some 100 million unique TCR beta sequences from approximately 180 million T cells. High-throughput TCR immunosequencing, statistical association of individual TCRs with disease status, and machine learning were combined to predict cytomegalovirus infection status. The number of typed donors differed by locus: about 620-630 for A, B, C, DRB1 and DQB1; about 520 for DQA1; 606 for DPA1; and some 450 for DPB1. Of the roughly 400 genotyped donors, approximately 82% fell in the genetic ancestry cluster associated with self-reported Caucasian donors. Every repertoire in the discovery cohort had been generated on one and the same sequencing platform. Alongside the repertoire data, information on donor age, sex, ethnicity and CMV serostatus was compiled. To study patterns of TCR occurrence, a later analysis re-analyzed previously published TCR beta repertoires from 666 donors and added high-resolution HLA genotyping. A later genetic analysis used genome-wide SNP genotypes for about 55% of the 666 donors, treating that subset as a discovery cohort. HLA typing included class I and class II loci at four-digit resolution. Among approximately 370 genotyped donors of the cohort, an average of around 240,000 unique TCR beta nucleotide sequences was sequenced per donor, of which about 18% were non-productive. An earlier analysis of fewer than 750 of the donors used high-throughput TCR beta sequencing to judge whether each TCR beta V gene segment behaved as functional or pseudogenic. Four to six DR-DQ haplotypes were handled as single units for association and clustering, since linkage in the cohort was strong. The later analysis used no new phenotypic data to find candidate immune exposures, relying instead on TCR beta sequences and their occurrence across donors. Roughly 320 gigabases of sequencing data and 70 million to 95 million unique TCR sequences made up an early release that covered some 640 HLA-typed donors. A separate validation cohort of 100 to 150 different subjects was used in addition to the approximately 610-subject first cohort. The study aimed to test whether cataloging public T cell receptors could reveal signatures of past pathogen exposure. The study used immunosequencing to profile the T cell repertoires of some 600 subjects and linked those repertoires to cytomegalovirus serostatus. The full study reports these points: Only TCR beta chains were sequenced in this cohort, and the absence of alpha or paired-chain data limited detectable features. The classifier was reported to diagnose cytomegalovirus status with high specificity and sensitivity in both the original and validation cohorts. Because HLA typing was missing for some donors at each locus, association tests included only the typed subset. The earlier analysis of approximately 540 of the donors excluded 15 to 20 rarely observed V segments, including chromosome 9 orphons, because counts were too low. V-gene and J-gene trimming of TCR beta chains was associated with a missense DCLRE1C variant in a later genetic analysis, and the association was replicated in an independent cohort. A few of the identified cytomegalovirus-associated TCR beta chains were confirmed in vitro to be specific for cytomegalovirus antigens. A later analysis found that most CMV-associated TCR beta chains appeared HLA-restricted, with HLA associations seemingly driven largely by CMV exposure. Linkage disequilibrium might explain the correlated functional status among segregating V segments, but an unknown experimental factor could not be ruled out. While some public TCRs were present in many individuals, most TCR sequences turned up only very rarely across donors. In a later analysis, several top co-occurrence clusters were reported to appear linked to parvovirus B19, influenza, CMV and Epstein-Barr virus. Broadly in line with IMGT annotations, most TCR beta V segments showed up in productive rearrangements about 90% or about 30% of the time in an earlier analysis of roughly 590 of the donors. Strong co-occurrence of HLA alleles, especially DR and DQ, made assigning TCR associations to individual alleles difficult. Roughly uniform sequencing depth across donors was assumed in presence/absence analyses, although this assumption may not hold. Because the 87-base-pair reads could not distinguish some IMGT-functional V segments, including TRBV6-2 and TRBV6-3, those segments were excluded. A cluster of highly shared sequence variants was judged likely to be a technical artifact of the sequencing pipeline. The authors suggested that the approach could potentially be generalized to other disease states and immunological phenotypes. In a later analysis, 15,000 to 20,000 TCR beta sequences were associated with specific HLA alleles at a false discovery rate of 0.05. According to a later genetic analysis, donors in an Asian-associated ancestry cluster had fewer N-insertions in productive TCRs than the approximately 630-donor mean. The study gave a list of roughly 150 TCR beta chains associated with cytomegalovirus. A later analysis found that TCR association rates varied across HLA loci, with DRB1 alleles showing the most associated TCRs and HLA-C alleles the fewest. A further reported finding was that TCR beta sequences accurately predicted the HLA-A and HLA-B alleles for most subjects in the first cohort. CMV serostatus was the only immune exposure information available for the cohort. In a later analysis, HLA-associated TCR beta chains showed more clonal expansion and lower generation probabilities than non-associated chains that were equally common.

The cohort was made up of around 720 healthy bone marrow donors. At the time of sampling, all cohort members were nominally healthy, though unrecorded immune exposures were likely present. The donor was CMV seronegative and belonged to the group of over 350 seronegative cohort members. Every donor gave a peripheral blood sample, and the peripheral blood mononuclear cells from that sample were used for TCR beta sequencing. Genomic DNA was extracted from the blood cell samples with the Qiagen DNeasy Blood Extraction Kit. This clone turned up a few times. The antigen this receptor binds is unknown. Base quality data are lacking; no much larger clone is found one base away. Via the germline V gene, CDR1 is MDHEN and CDR2 SYDVKM. The CDR3, cysteine through phenylalanine, is 14 amino acids long. The entry retains the CDR3 DNA only, 42 bases that are in frame from base 1. V is reduced by 2 bases and J by 2 bases, leaving a spacing of 9 bases between them.

Preparation of the library involved the immunoSEQ multiplex PCR assay. The multiplex PCR relied on a mix of 60 forward primers for TCR Vbeta segments and 13 reverse primers for TCR Jbeta segments. The CDR3 region of rearranged TCR beta genes was amplified from genomic DNA with a multiplex PCR assay. Amplified TCR beta libraries were sequenced as 87-base-pair reads on the Illumina HiSeq System. The paper's processing steps were these. A later analysis counted about 76 million unique TCR beta chains across the 500 to 850 repertoires, and around 9.9 million of these chains were shared by at least two donors. Raw reads were error-corrected and collapsed into unique sequences with a nearest-neighbor algorithm that merged closely related sequences to remove PCR and sequencing errors. Alignment of CDR3 sequences to IMGT reference sequences was used to assign V, D and J gene segments. For a sequence to be retained, a match of at least six nucleotides was required to both a V gene segment and a J gene segment. A rearrangement counted as productive if the CDR3 had no stop codons and remained in frame with V and J, and every other rearrangement counted as non-productive. Following IMGT convention, CDR3 was defined as the stretch from the second conserved V-encoded cysteine to the conserved J-encoded phenylalanine. In an earlier analysis of 500 to 650 of the donors, sequences lacking an unambiguous match to a single V gene segment were excluded. An earlier analysis of a few hundred of the donors called V segments functional above 56.7% productive rearrangements and segregating when the between-donor standard deviation exceeded 5%. To diagnose cytomegalovirus status from the catalog of TCR beta chain sequences, a statistical classification framework was built. A later analysis assigned V and J genes by comparing TCR nucleotide sequences with IMGT/GENE-DB human TR gene sequences. Using the TCRdist pipeline, a later analysis assigned CDR3 sequences along with most-parsimonious VDJ recombination scenarios. A later analysis defined each TCR beta chain by its CDR3 amino acid sequence plus V-gene family, and excluded reads lacking a unique V-gene family. A later analysis removed 450 to 600 highly shared, low-generation-probability nucleotide sequences to deal with suspected cross-contamination and a sequencing artifact. For each public chain, a later analysis derived a clonal expansion index from normalized ranks of inferred template counts within each repertoire. In a later analysis, generation probabilities were computed with a VDJ recombination model fitted to out-of-frame rearrangements, and the resulting probabilities were checked against IGoR. In a later analysis, hypergeometric tests were used to score TCR-TCR, TCR-HLA and TCR-CMV co-occurrence, with a repertoire-size bias correction applied to TCR pairs. To estimate false discovery rates, a later analysis permuted the HLA or CMV assignments 20 times. In a later analysis, co-occurring TCRs were grouped using DBSCAN, with TCRdist sequence similarity added in when clustering inside HLA-allele-positive subsets. Co-occurrence clustering excluded repertoires with fewer than 30,000 or more than 120,000 public chains, plus five with anomalous nucleotide sharing. TCRdb holds this immuneACCESS table with in-frame rearrangements only. Some clones are missing; in checked studies, unresolved V genes explain under half, and the rest has no known cause. For V, J and clone size, that table is used; D and trimming come from the DNA. For this sample the table gives hundreds of thousands of clones, of which approximately 90% were detected only once. Less than 1.2% of the sample goes to the ten largest clones.

This TCR was recovered from a woman in her late teens or twenties in good health and CMV-seronegative. The specimen sequenced was PBMCs. The chain is encoded by TRBV28 joined to TRBJ1-1; a tentative D match to TRBD1 spans 6 bases. The DNA sequence is given as TGTGCCAGCAGTTTAGGGACACATAACACTGAAGCTTTCTTT. Its translation is CASSLGTHNTEAFF.